These 12 T cell receptor beta chains were sequenced from one sample in a study of control samples from healthy donors and cancer patients. Profiling relied on immunoSEQ multiplex PCR, and the TCRdb table lists in-frame clones only, not all of them. This sample has 180,000 or so clones, with around 93% found just once. The sequenced sample consisted of blood. These receptors came from a woman aged 60 to 75 in good health.

This chain connects TRBV30 to TRBJ1-1; D gene uncertain. Germline V gene sequence: CDR1 GTSNPN, CDR2 SVGIG (reference sequence). This CDR3 has 13 residues. The chain's CDR3 is CATSRASNTEAFF. CDR3 sequence (DNA): TGTGCAACGTCCCGGGCCTCGAACACTGAAGCTTTCTTT.

The rearrangement uses TRBV5-1 and TRBJ1-5; no reliable D call. In germline, CDR1 is SGHRS, CDR2 YFSETQ. This CDR3 contains 14 residues. Deletions cut 0 bases from V and 6 bases from J, with 10 bases between. CDR3 DNA: TGCGCCAGCAGCTTGGTTTCCGGCAGTCAGCCCCAGCATTTT. This sequence encodes CASSLVSGSQPQHF.

The rearrangement joins TRBV5-1 to TRBJ2-3, with 13 positions matching TRBD2. V shed 3 bases and J 5 bases; nucleotides not matched to a gene: 9. The CDR3 length is 17 residues. The germline CDR1 and CDR2 sequences are SGHRS and YFSETQ. The CDR3 nucleotides are TGCGCCAGCAGCTGGACTAGCGGGGGCCCCAGCGGAGATACGCAGTATTTT. This encodes CASSWTSGGPSGDTQYF.

This rearrangement joins TRBV7-2 to TRBJ2-3; D possibly corresponds to TRBD1 (5 bases). V dropped 0 bases and J dropped 4 bases, with 11 bases sitting between them. This CDR3 region has 15 residues. The germline gives CDR1 SGHTA, CDR2 FQGNSA. The CDR3 DNA sequence: TGTGCCAGCAGCTTAGCTGCCAGGGTTGCAGATACGCAGTATTTT. It specifies CASSLAARVADTQYF. Drawing the rest from reference TRBV7-2 and TRBJ2-3, the complete variable domain is GAGVSQSPSNKVTEKGKDVELRCDPISGHTALYWYRQSLGQGLEFLIYFQGNSAPDKSGLPSDRFSAERTGGSVSTLTIQRTQQEDSAVYLCASSLAARVADTQYFGPGTRLTVL.

This CDR3 reads CASSYTQLNTEAFF. The CDR3 DNA sequence: TGTGCCAGCAGTTACACCCAGTTGAACACTGAAGCTTTCTTT. The chain recombines TRBV6-2 or TRBV6-3 with TRBJ1-1; D call uncertain. V gave up 2 bases and J gave up 0 bases, with 7 bases separating them. This CDR3 has 14 amino acids. The germline V gene encodes CDR1 MNHEY and CDR2 SVGEGT.

This clone occurred once. The chain is built from TRBV6-5 and TRBJ1-4; D perhaps matches TRBD1 (6 bases). Trimming cost V 6 bases and J 5 bases, with 10 bases left between them. Germline loops: CDR1 MNHEY, CDR2 SVGAGI. The CDR3 consists of 13 residues. For the CDR3, the DNA is TGTGCCAGCAGCGGGACACTAAATGAAAAACTGTTTTTT. Protein product: CASSGTLNEKLFF.

V gene TRBV7-2 combines with J gene TRBJ2-7; D not certain. V lost 1 base and J lost 1, with 8 bases in between. Germline values: CDR1 SGHTA, CDR2 FQGNSA. This CDR3 region has 14 residues. The CDR3 loop reads CASSLVGKSYEQYF. The CDR3 region has the DNA TGTGCCAGCAGCTTAGTTGGCAAGTCCTACGAGCAGTACTTC.

The chain couples TRBV15 to TRBJ1-1, with 7 bases aligning to TRBD1. The CDR3 has 15 residues. Trimming cost V 1 base and J 5 bases; bases outside gene matches: 7. Per germline, CDR1 LNHNV and CDR2 YYDKDF (reference sequence). This CDR3 is CATSRGDSGKTEAFF. The DNA of the CDR3 is TGTGCCACCAGCAGAGGGGACAGTGGTAAAACTGAAGCTTTCTTT.

A single count supports this clone. The chain joins TRBV11-2 to TRBJ2-1; possibly TRBD1 for D (5 bases). This CDR3 is 13 amino acids long. Germline-derived CDR1 and CDR2 are SGHAT and FQNNGV. V was trimmed by 5 bases and J by 6 bases, leaving 11 bases between them. The CDR3 DNA reads TGTGCCAGCAGCCAATTGGGGCTCAATGAGCAGTTCTTC. Protein product: CASSQLGLNEQFF. The full variable domain, in which reference TRBV11-2 and TRBJ2-1 provide the parts outside the CDR3, is EAGVAQSPRYKIIEKRQSVAFWCNPISGHATLYWYQQILGQGPKLLIQFQNNGVVDDSQLPKDRFSAERLKGVDSTLKIQPAKLEDSAVYLCASSQLGLNEQFFGPGTRLTVL.

The chain carries TRBV5-1 and TRBJ1-1; the match to TRBD1 covers 8 bases. V shed 2 bases and J 5 bases; nucleotides not matched to a gene: 5. Germline V gene lookup returns CDR1 SGHRS and CDR2 YFSETQ. The CDR3 runs to 14 residues. CDR3 sequence: CASSLQGGRTEAFF. The DNA for the CDR3 is TGCGCCAGCAGCTTACAGGGGGGTCGGACTGAAGCTTTCTTT.

The chain carries TRBV6-6 and TRBJ1-1; 8 bases line up with TRBD1. Trimming removed 5 bases from V and 0 bases from J; junction bases left unmatched: 8. This CDR3 has 16 residues. Germline CDR1 is MNHNY and CDR2 is SVGAGI (reference sequence). CDR3 nucleotides: TGTGCCAGCAGTACCCCAGGGGGCTCGGTGAACACTGAAGCTTTCTTT. This codes for CASSTPGGSVNTEAFF.

V gene TRBV12-3 or TRBV12-4 combines with J gene TRBJ1-5; D possibly corresponds to TRBD1 (5 bases). The V gene lost 6 bases and the J gene lost 6 bases, with 12 bases spanning the gap. The CDR3 has 13 amino acids. In nucleotides, the CDR3 is TGTGCCAGCAGAGACAGTCAGGGTCAGCCCCAGCATTTT. This translates into CASRDSQGQPQHF.